This T cell receptor beta chain was captured by sequencing in a study of sequential checkpoint blockade in melanoma. Study information: Randomization was 1:1 between first-line nivolumab→ipilimumab and ipilimumab→nivolumab. After both sequences, patients received maintenance nivolumab.

In its sample, this clone was seen a few times. Generated by immunoSEQ multiplex PCR, the TCRdb table keeps only in-frame clones and is missing some. The table has 8,400 or so clones, about 75% seen once. Treatment reported: randomized to nivolumab then ipilimumab (arm A) or the reverse (arm B). Sorted cells were live CD3+CD8+, lacking CD19 and CD56, from PBMCs. This CDR3 contains 14 residues. J lost 6 bases, V lost 0 bases, and 0 bases had no gene match. The germline V gene has CDR1 MRHNA and CDR2 SNTAGT. V gene TRBV6-4 combines with J gene TRBJ2-1; TRBD2 aligns across 9 bases. Sample: CD8+ T cells sorted from blood (inferred from file names), taken from a patient given nivolumab and ipilimumab in sequence. The TCR originated in a human donor with melanoma. The CDR3, as DNA: TGTGCCAGCAGTGACTCGCGGGGGGGCAATGAGCAGTTCTTC. Protein: CASSDSRGGNEQFF.